The rows below give T cell receptor beta chains drawn from one sample of a study. From the 5' RACE reads, TCRdb called clonotypes with MiXCR, one entry per CDR3 protein. Of 13,000 or so distinct CDR3 sequences listed, roughly 47% are singletons. The sequenced sample consisted of tumor-infiltrating Tregs sorted from the breast tumor. The receptor source for this set is a female donor with breast cancer. CDR3s include the opening cysteine and the closing phenylalanine or tryptophan. The D gene is left open where the match is weak.

CDR3 length	D gene	J gene	V gene	CDR3 protein
13	NA	TRBJ1-2	TRBV28	CASKNRPNYGYTF
14	NA	TRBJ1-4	TRBV20-1	CSLTQSPTNEKLFF
15	NA	TRBJ2-5	TRBV4-3	CASSQDIVRRETQYF
13	NA	TRBJ2-2	TRBV7-6	CASSPGNSGELFF
15	NA	TRBJ1-6	TRBV9	CASSVSGTRGSPLHF
11	NA	TRBJ2-1	TRBV12-3/TRBV12-4	CASSLSQLESF
13	TRBD1	TRBJ2-5	TRBV6-5	CASRDRRGETQYF
14	NA	TRBJ2-3	TRBV10-3	CATAAPGGSDTQYF
13	NA	TRBJ1-2	TRBV5-1	CASSLYTRDGYTF
13	NA	TRBJ1-5	TRBV12-3/TRBV12-4	CASRAGTGVAQHF
15	TRBD1	TRBJ2-1	TRBV20-1	CSAGSHRDRGPRQFF
15	TRBD1	TRBJ2-1	TRBV29-1	CSVEIQGASYNEQFF
17	TRBD1	TRBJ2-6	TRBV7-2	CASSPGQGGSGANVLTF
11	NA	TRBJ2-1	TRBV25-1	CASRDSNEQFF
14	NA	TRBJ2-3	TRBV4-3	CASSQEGPGDTQYF